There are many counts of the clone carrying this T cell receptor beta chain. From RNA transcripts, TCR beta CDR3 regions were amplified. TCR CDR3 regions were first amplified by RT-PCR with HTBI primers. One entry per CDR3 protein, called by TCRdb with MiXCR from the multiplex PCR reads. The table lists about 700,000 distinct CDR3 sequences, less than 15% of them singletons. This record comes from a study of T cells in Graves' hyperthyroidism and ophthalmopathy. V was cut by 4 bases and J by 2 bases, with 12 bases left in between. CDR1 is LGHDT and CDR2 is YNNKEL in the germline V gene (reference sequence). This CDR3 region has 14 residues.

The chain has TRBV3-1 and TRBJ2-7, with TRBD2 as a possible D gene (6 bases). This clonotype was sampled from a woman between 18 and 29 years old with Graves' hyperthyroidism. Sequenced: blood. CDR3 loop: CASSPGRIAYEQYF. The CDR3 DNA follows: TGTGCCAGCAGCCCGGGGAGGATAGCCTACGAGCAGTACTTC.